These 16 T cell receptor beta chains were sequenced from one sample in a study of T cells in Graves' hyperthyroidism and ophthalmopathy. RNA transcripts were the template for amplifying TCR beta CDR3 regions. During a first-round RT-PCR of the TCR CDR3, the HTBI primer set was used. MiXCR, run by TCRdb on the multiplex PCR reads, gives a single entry per CDR3 protein. In the table there are 360,000 or so distinct CDR3 sequences, about a sixth of which are singletons. The sequenced sample consisted of blood. The receptors derive from a woman aged 40 to 49 with Graves' ophthalmopathy.

The chain is built from TRBV12-3 or TRBV12-4 and TRBJ1-1, with 7 bases matching TRBD1. V was pared by 7 bases and J by 3 bases, with 8 bases of the junction left unmatched. The CDR3 spans 14 residues. The CDR3 loop reads CASNRQGLYTEAFF. DNA of the CDR3: TGTGCCAGCAACAGACAGGGACTGTACACTGAAGCTTTCTTT.

This clonotype was detected a few times. This chain joins TRBV28 and TRBJ2-7; a weak D match, TRBD2 (5 bases). CDR3 size: 15 residues. The V gene's germline CDR1 is MDHEN and CDR2 SYDVKM. With 5 bases removed from V and 6 bases from J, the gap between germline ends came to 20 bases. This CDR3 reads CASSPITVLGREQYF. The CDR3 coding sequence is TGTGCCAGCAGTCCCATTACGGTACTAGGGCGCGAGCAGTACTTC.

Ten or more counts support this clonotype. The J gene is TRBJ1-2, the V gene TRBV4-2, with 8 nucleotides matching TRBD1. V trimming: 0 bases; J trimming: 0 bases; junction bases outside the gene matches: 0. Per the germline V gene, CDR1 is LGHNA and CDR2 is YNFKEQ. This CDR3 has 15 residues. The CDR3 nucleotides read TGTGCCAGCAGCCAAGAGACAGGGGCTAACTATGGCTACACCTTC. It is translated as CASSQETGANYGYTF.

This clonotype came up many times. The gene calls are TRBV27 and TRBJ1-1; weak D call: TRBD1 (6 bases). Germline CDR1 is MNHEY and CDR2 is SMNVEV (reference sequence). The V end was cut by 2 bases, the J end by 7 bases, with 11 bases between. This CDR3 has 13 amino acids. Here the CDR3 reads CASSLGRGFEAFF. The DNA for the CDR3 is TGTGCCAGCAGTTTAGGCAGGGGCTTTGAAGCTTTCTTT.

This clonotype has at least ten counts. J is TRBJ2-5 and V is TRBV10-3; no clear D. Germline loops: CDR1 ENHRY, CDR2 SYGVKD. CDR3 size: 13 residues. V was shortened by 2 bases and J by 5 bases, with 9 bases between the two germline ends. Written as DNA, the CDR3 is TGTGCCATCAGTGAGGGGGTTCAGGAGACCCAGTACTTC. Protein: CAISEGVQETQYF.

This clonotype was recorded at least ten times. This chain uses TRBV12-3 or TRBV12-4 with TRBJ1-1; no clear D gene. This CDR3 contains 12 residues. V was trimmed by 4 bases and J by 11 bases, leaving 14 bases between them. The CDR3 protein is CASSSFGGRAFF. In DNA, the CDR3 is TGTGCCAGCAGTTCCTTCGGCGGAAGGGCTTTCTTT.

This clonotype was seen many times. The chain is built from TRBV28 and TRBJ1-5, with 8 bases fitting TRBD1. V lost 2 bases, J lost 5 bases, and 2 bases stayed unmatched. This CDR3 region has 14 residues. Germline CDR1 is MDHEN and CDR2 is SYDVKM. The CDR3 protein is CASSLPGGHQPQHF. The CDR3 DNA follows: TGTGCCAGCAGTTTACCAGGGGGCCATCAGCCCCAGCATTTT.

V usage is TRBV20-1 and J usage is TRBJ2-5; 11 bases map to TRBD2. The junction had 5 bases not matched to a gene; V was cut back by 3 bases and J by 5 bases. Germline assignment: CDR1 DFQATT and CDR2 SNEGSKA (reference sequence). This CDR3 spans 14 amino acids. Here the CDR3 DNA reads TGCAGTGCTAGGATAGCGGGAGGGCCGGAGACCCAGTACTTC. This encodes CSARIAGGPETQYF.

This clonotype was seen many times. The chain has TRBV6-2 or TRBV6-3 and TRBJ1-1; 9 nucleotides match TRBD1. The CDR3 totals 15 residues. Germline trimming cut 4 bases from V and 1 base from J; bases unmatched to any gene: 4. Germline CDR1 is MNHEY and CDR2 is SVGEGT. Here the CDR3 DNA reads TGTGCCAGCAGTTCCCGGACAGGGGCGAACACTGAAGCTTTCTTT. Protein product: CASSSRTGANTEAFF.

This clonotype was seen ten or more times. This sequence joins TRBV24-1 and TRBJ1-2, with 7 nucleotides matching TRBD1. The ends lost 2 bases at V and 3 bases at J; junction bases unmatched: 2. Germline CDR1 reads KGHDR; CDR2 reads SFDVKD. CDR3 length: 14 residues. This chain's CDR3 is CATSDYRGDYGYTF. CDR3 DNA: TGTGCCACCAGTGATTACAGGGGAGACTATGGCTACACCTTC.

This clonotype was seen at least ten times. V is TRBV5-1 and J is TRBJ2-7; D unclear. Germline V lookup: CDR1 SGHRS, CDR2 YFSETQ. Trimming left V 2 bases short and J 3 bases short, with 15 bases between. The CDR3 is 15 residues long. The CDR3 sequence is CASSLDLVVGYEQYF. CDR3 in DNA: TGCGCCAGCAGCTTAGACCTAGTCGTGGGCTACGAGCAGTACTTC. Looking up the rest from reference TRBV5-1 and TRBJ2-7 gives the full variable domain: KAGVTQTPRYLIKTRGQQVTLSCSPISGHRSVSWYQQTPGQGLQFLFEYFSETQRNKGNFPGRFSGRQFSNSRSEMNVSTLELGDSALYLCASSLDLVVGYEQYFGPGTRLTVT.

This clonotype has at least ten counts. The gene calls are TRBV6-2 or TRBV6-3 and TRBJ1-5; D is undetermined. Germline V gene data show CDR1 as MNHEY and CDR2 as SVGEGT. This CDR3 has 14 residues. Trimming took 2 bases from V and 0 from J, leaving 5 bases between them. CDR3 sequence: CASSYRDSNQPQHF. The CDR3 nucleotides are TGTGCCAGCAGTTACAGGGATAGCAATCAGCCCCAGCATTTT.

In its sample, this clonotype was seen many times. This chain connects TRBV12-3 or TRBV12-4 to TRBJ1-5, with D hard to call. The CDR3 contains 13 residues. Trimming took 7 bases from V and 4 from J, leaving 11 bases between them. The DNA for the CDR3 is TGTGCCAGCAAAACCACATTGAATCAGCCCCAGCATTTT. Translation gives CASKTTLNQPQHF.

This clonotype was recorded at least ten times. The chain combines TRBV29-1 with TRBJ1-2; no clear D. V lost 4 bases and J lost 5, with 8 bases in between. Germline lookup yields CDR1 SQVTM and CDR2 ANQGSEA. CDR3 length equals 11 residues. In DNA form, the CDR3 reads TGCAGCGTTGCAGTAGGGTATGGCTACACCTTC. This gives the protein CSVAVGYGYTF.

The CDR3 spells CASRRDSTYYEQYF. As DNA, the CDR3 is TGTGCCAGTCGCCGGGACTCAACATACTACGAGCAGTACTTC. V usage is TRBV27 and J usage is TRBJ2-7, with D tentatively TRBD2 (6 bases). Germline CDR1 reads MNHEY; CDR2 reads SMNVEV (reference sequence). This CDR3 is 14 amino acids long. Trimming stripped 9 bases from V and 3 bases from J, with 18 bases between.

The V and J genes are TRBV19 and TRBJ2-2; D is unclear. The germline V and J ends were trimmed by 2 bases and 2 bases, with 9 bases remaining between them. Germline CDR1 and CDR2: LNHDA and SQIVND (reference sequence). CDR3 length: 15 amino acids. DNA for the CDR3: TGTGCCAGTAGTATAATTGTTCTTAACACCGGGGAGCTGTTTTTT. Translated: CASSIIVLNTGELFF.